This T cell receptor beta chain was sequenced for a study of T cell responses to AZD1222 COVID-19 vaccine. Pooled in the analysis were second doses at about 4 or about 12 weeks. Comment on this clone: The antigen is unknown.

This table comes from immunoSEQ multiplex PCR, and its TCRdb copy is limited to in-frame clones, with some not included. The table includes around 110,000 clones, about 85% detected once. Study-wide results and limits: As reported, nearly half of all spike-specific TCRs target variant regions that are unmutated. Baseline antibody screening turned up just a handful of seropositive AZD1222 recipients.

The V gene lost 7 bases and the J gene lost 5 bases, with 14 bases spanning the gap. CDR3 length: 13 residues. The germline V gene encodes CDR1 LNHDA and CDR2 SQIVND (reference sequence). This clonotype originated in an adult who received the AZD1222 COVID-19 vaccine. V gene TRBV19 combines with J gene TRBJ1-2, with D possibly matching TRBD1 (6 bases). This specimen consisted of peripheral blood, obtained 28 days after the second AZD1222 dose. CDR3 region: CASTPDSLYGYTF. CDR3 nucleotides: TGTGCCAGTACTCCGGACAGCCTATATGGCTACACCTTC.